Listed below are T cell receptor beta chains from one sample, sequenced in a study of shared clonotypes between healthy human individuals. Data came from immunoSEQ multiplex PCR; TCRdb stores just in-frame clones and leaves some out. The table lists about 1 million clones, about 74% of them singletons. Sequenced sample: memory CD4+ T cells sorted from blood. These receptors came from a man aged 18-30 years in good health. Both conserved end residues are part of each CDR3. A D gene is named only where the DNA matches it firmly. The listing skips clone size in some rows; elsewhere it reads once, few, many or a size class.

v_gene: TRBV30; abundance: NA; d_gene: TRBD2; j_gene: TRBJ2-7; CDR3aa: CAWTSGKTYEQYF; CDR3nt: TGTGCCTGGACTAGCGGTAAGACCTACGAGCAGTACTTC
v_gene: TRBV2; abundance: NA; d_gene: NA; j_gene: TRBJ1-2; CDR3aa: CASSIPDIYYGYTF; CDR3nt: TGTGCCAGCAGTATCCCAGATATATACTATGGCTACACCTTC
v_gene: TRBV5-1; abundance: NA; d_gene: TRBD2; j_gene: TRBJ2-1; CDR3aa: CASSFLAGGPAYNEQFF; CDR3nt: TGCGCCAGCAGCTTCCTAGCGGGGGGGCCAGCCTACAATGAGCAGTTCTTC
v_gene: TRBV28; abundance: NA; d_gene: TRBD1; j_gene: TRBJ1-5; CDR3aa: CASSPWVGTGNQPQHF; CDR3nt: TGTGCCAGCAGTCCGTGGGTGGGGACAGGCAATCAGCCCCAGCATTTT
v_gene: TRBV30; abundance: NA; d_gene: NA; j_gene: TRBJ2-2; CDR3aa: CAWRPRSGELFF; CDR3nt: TGTGCCTGGAGGCCCAGGAGCGGGGAGCTGTTTTTT
v_gene: TRBV11-3; abundance: NA; d_gene: NA; j_gene: TRBJ2-3; CDR3aa: CASSSQGRDTQYF; CDR3nt: TGTGCCAGCAGCTCCCAGGGAAGAGATACGCAGTATTTT
v_gene: TRBV15; abundance: NA; d_gene: NA; j_gene: TRBJ1-2; CDR3aa: CATSRDDRGAHGYTF; CDR3nt: TGTGCCACCAGCAGAGATGATCGGGGGGCCCATGGCTACACCTTC
v_gene: TRBV9; abundance: once; d_gene: NA; j_gene: TRBJ1-4; CDR3aa: CASSPGATNEKLFF; CDR3nt: TGTGCCAGCAGCCCCGGAGCAACTAATGAAAAACTGTTTTTT
v_gene: TRBV19; abundance: NA; d_gene: NA; j_gene: TRBJ2-4; CDR3aa: CASSIVAPPHRNIQYF; CDR3nt: TGTGCCAGTAGTATAGTGGCCCCGCCCCACCGAAACATTCAGTACTTC
v_gene: TRBV6-1; abundance: once; d_gene: NA; j_gene: TRBJ1-1; CDR3aa: CASSTRGTEAFF; CDR3nt: TGTGCCAGCAGCACCCGGGGGACTGAAGCTTTCTTT
v_gene: TRBV7-2; abundance: NA; d_gene: NA; j_gene: TRBJ2-3; CDR3aa: CASSPHSSTDTQYF; CDR3nt: TGTGCCAGCAGCCCCCACTCTAGCACAGATACGCAGTATTTT
v_gene: TRBV2; abundance: NA; d_gene: NA; j_gene: TRBJ1-6; CDR3aa: CASIRGRGTYNSPLHF; CDR3nt: TGTGCCAGCATTCGAGGGAGGGGAACCTATAATTCACCCCTCCACTTT
v_gene: TRBV29-1; abundance: few; d_gene: NA; j_gene: TRBJ2-5; CDR3aa: CSVAQGRETQYF; CDR3nt: TGCAGCGTTGCACAGGGCAGAGAGACCCAGTACTTC
v_gene: TRBV23-1; abundance: NA; d_gene: NA; j_gene: TRBJ2-7; CDR3aa: CASSPRLWQTSYEQYF; CDR3nt: TGCGCCAGCAGTCCGAGGTTGTGGCAGACATCCTACGAGCAGTACTTC
v_gene: TRBV28; abundance: NA; d_gene: TRBD1; j_gene: TRBJ1-5; CDR3aa: CASSLPTGVGQPQHF; CDR3nt: TGTGCCAGCAGTTTACCCACAGGGGTGGGGCAGCCCCAGCATTTT
v_gene: TRBV4-2; abundance: NA; d_gene: TRBD2; j_gene: TRBJ2-7; CDR3aa: CASSQAPSGGYEQYF; CDR3nt: TGTGCCAGCAGCCAAGCCCCTAGCGGGGGTTACGAGCAGTACTTC
v_gene: TRBV6-1; abundance: NA; d_gene: TRBD1; j_gene: TRBJ2-7; CDR3aa: CASRGSGQLYEQYF; CDR3nt: TGTGCCAGCAGGGGGTCGGGACAGCTCTACGAGCAGTACTTC
v_gene: TRBV11-2; abundance: NA; d_gene: NA; j_gene: TRBJ2-7; CDR3aa: CASSSVYRTYEQYF; CDR3nt: TGTGCCAGCAGCTCAGTCTACAGGACCTACGAGCAGTACTTC
v_gene: TRBV6-1; abundance: NA; d_gene: TRBD1; j_gene: TRBJ1-1; CDR3aa: CASTLGQMDTEAFF; CDR3nt: TGTGCCAGCACACTGGGACAGATGGACACTGAAGCTTTCTTT
v_gene: TRBV30; abundance: NA; d_gene: TRBD1; j_gene: TRBJ2-3; CDR3aa: CAWSTGPITDTQYF; CDR3nt: TGTGCCTGGTCGACAGGGCCGATCACAGATACGCAGTATTTT
v_gene: TRBV10-2; abundance: NA; d_gene: TRBD1; j_gene: TRBJ1-2; CDR3aa: CASSESPGGHGYTF; CDR3nt: TGCGCCAGCAGTGAGTCTCCAGGGGGCCATGGCTACACCTTC
v_gene: TRBV12-5; abundance: NA; d_gene: NA; j_gene: TRBJ2-1; CDR3aa: CASDQAGMPKEQFF; CDR3nt: TGTGCTAGTGATCAGGCGGGGATGCCGAAGGAGCAGTTCTTC
v_gene: TRBV30; abundance: many; d_gene: TRBD1; j_gene: TRBJ1-4; CDR3aa: CAWSGRHRGLEKLFF; CDR3nt: TGTGCCTGGAGTGGCCGGCACAGGGGGCTTGAAAAACTGTTTTTT
v_gene: TRBV5-1; abundance: few; d_gene: TRBD1; j_gene: TRBJ1-1; CDR3aa: CASSLAGQGAEAFF; CDR3nt: TGCGCCAGCAGCTTGGCGGGGCAGGGGGCTGAAGCTTTCTTT
v_gene: TRBV6-4; abundance: NA; d_gene: NA; j_gene: TRBJ1-5; CDR3aa: CASSVDGNQPQHF; CDR3nt: TGTGCCAGCAGTGTGGACGGGAATCAGCCCCAGCATTTT
v_gene: TRBV23-1; abundance: NA; d_gene: NA; j_gene: TRBJ1-2; CDR3aa: CASSQPSGLHPYGYTF; CDR3nt: TGCGCCAGCAGTCAACCCTCGGGACTTCACCCTTATGGCTACACCTTC
v_gene: TRBV5-4; abundance: NA; d_gene: NA; j_gene: TRBJ2-2; CDR3aa: CASSLGQRLNTGELFF; CDR3nt: TGTGCCAGCAGCTTGGGCCAGCGGTTGAACACCGGGGAGCTGTTTTTT
v_gene: TRBV5-1; abundance: NA; d_gene: TRBD2; j_gene: TRBJ2-5; CDR3aa: CASRNVAGGPQETQYF; CDR3nt: TGCGCCAGCAGGAACGTGGCGGGGGGCCCCCAAGAGACCCAGTACTTC
v_gene: TRBV9; abundance: NA; d_gene: TRBD2; j_gene: TRBJ2-3; CDR3aa: CASTLSGGGSTDTQYF; CDR3nt: TGTGCCAGCACCCTCAGCGGCGGGGGGAGCACAGATACGCAGTATTTT
v_gene: TRBV5-4; abundance: NA; d_gene: NA; j_gene: TRBJ1-6; CDR3aa: CASSLDGGYYNSPLHF; CDR3nt: TGTGCCAGCAGCTTGGACGGGGGATACTATAATTCACCCCTCCACTTT
v_gene: TRBV12-5; abundance: NA; d_gene: NA; j_gene: TRBJ2-4; CDR3aa: CASAWTVAAGKTDIQYF; CDR3nt: TGTGCTAGTGCCTGGACAGTTGCCGCCGGGAAAACGGACATTCAGTACTTC
v_gene: TRBV5-1; abundance: NA; d_gene: TRBD2; j_gene: TRBJ2-1; CDR3aa: CASSRSSGGLPSAVNEQFF; CDR3nt: TGCGCCAGCAGCAGGTCTAGCGGGGGGCTCCCGTCAGCCGTCAATGAGCAGTTCTTC
v_gene: TRBV7-2; abundance: NA; d_gene: NA; j_gene: TRBJ2-3; CDR3aa: CASSLRLQGGTDTQYF; CDR3nt: TGTGCCAGCAGCCTCCGACTTCAAGGCGGCACAGATACGCAGTATTTT
v_gene: TRBV30; abundance: NA; d_gene: NA; j_gene: TRBJ1-4; CDR3aa: CAWSVNTNEKLFF; CDR3nt: TGTGCCTGGAGTGTAAACACCAATGAAAAACTGTTTTTT
v_gene: TRBV10-3; abundance: NA; d_gene: NA; j_gene: TRBJ1-5; CDR3aa: CAISAEQSNQPQHF; CDR3nt: TGTGCCATCAGTGCCGAACAATCCAATCAGCCCCAGCATTTT
v_gene: TRBV5-4; abundance: NA; d_gene: TRBD2; j_gene: TRBJ2-7; CDR3aa: CASSLGREIQDMDF; CDR3nt: TGTGCCAGCAGCTTGGGGCGGGAGATACAAGACATGGACTTC
v_gene: TRBV25-1; abundance: NA; d_gene: NA; j_gene: TRBJ2-7; CDR3aa: CASSDGGTREQYF; CDR3nt: TGTGCCAGCAGTGACGGGGGGACACGCGAGCAGTACTTC
v_gene: TRBV5-1; abundance: NA; d_gene: TRBD1; j_gene: TRBJ2-1; CDR3aa: CASSPGTGYNPSQFF; CDR3nt: TGCGCCAGCAGCCCCGGGACAGGGTATAACCCCTCACAGTTCTTC
v_gene: TRBV7-3; abundance: few; d_gene: NA; j_gene: TRBJ2-3; CDR3aa: CASIPPVVDTQYF; CDR3nt: TGTGCCAGCATCCCCCCGGTGGTTGATACGCAGTATTTT
v_gene: TRBV7-9; abundance: NA; d_gene: TRBD2; j_gene: TRBJ2-6; CDR3aa: CASSVLRDYSNSGANVLTF; CDR3nt: TGTGCCAGCAGCGTTCTGAGGGACTACTCAAACTCTGGGGCCAACGTCCTGACTTTC
v_gene: TRBV7-9; abundance: NA; d_gene: TRBD2; j_gene: TRBJ2-3; CDR3aa: CASSLGLAGVPSQYF; CDR3nt: TGTGCCAGCAGCTTAGGGCTAGCGGGAGTTCCTTCGCAGTATTTT
v_gene: TRBV5-1; abundance: NA; d_gene: TRBD2; j_gene: TRBJ2-1; CDR3aa: CASSLALASSYNEQFF; CDR3nt: TGCGCCAGCAGCTTGGCACTAGCGAGCTCCTACAATGAGCAGTTCTTC
v_gene: TRBV29-1; abundance: NA; d_gene: TRBD2; j_gene: TRBJ2-1; CDR3aa: CSGTSSLPYNEQFF; CDR3nt: TGCAGCGGGACTAGCTCTCTACCCTACAATGAGCAGTTCTTC
v_gene: TRBV28; abundance: NA; d_gene: TRBD2; j_gene: TRBJ2-3; CDR3aa: CASSFWPGGATDTQYF; CDR3nt: TGTGCCAGCAGTTTTTGGCCGGGGGGGGCTACAGATACGCAGTATTTT
v_gene: TRBV5-1; abundance: NA; d_gene: TRBD2; j_gene: TRBJ2-1; CDR3aa: CASSSTSYEQFF; CDR3nt: TGCGCCAGCAGCTCGACTAGCTATGAGCAGTTCTTC
v_gene: TRBV7-2; abundance: NA; d_gene: TRBD1; j_gene: TRBJ1-1; CDR3aa: CASSYRQGNTEAFF; CDR3nt: TGTGCCAGCAGCTATCGACAGGGGAACACTGAAGCTTTCTTT
v_gene: TRBV4-2; abundance: few; d_gene: TRBD2; j_gene: TRBJ2-2; CDR3aa: CASSAYGLAGVHTGELFF; CDR3nt: TGTGCCAGCAGCGCATACGGACTAGCGGGGGTGCACACCGGGGAGCTGTTTTTT
v_gene: TRBV7-2; abundance: NA; d_gene: TRBD2; j_gene: TRBJ2-5; CDR3aa: CASSLVGSGTYQETQYF; CDR3nt: TGTGCCAGCAGCTTAGTGGGTAGCGGGACGTACCAAGAGACCCAGTACTTC
v_gene: TRBV6-5; abundance: NA; d_gene: NA; j_gene: TRBJ1-1; CDR3aa: CASSWGDSTEAFF; CDR3nt: TGTGCCAGCAGTTGGGGAGACAGCACTGAAGCTTTCTTT
v_gene: TRBV10-3; abundance: NA; d_gene: NA; j_gene: TRBJ2-1; CDR3aa: CAISGRSGYNEQFF; CDR3nt: TGTGCCATCAGTGGAAGGAGCGGGTACAATGAGCAGTTCTTC
v_gene: TRBV18; abundance: NA; d_gene: TRBD1; j_gene: TRBJ2-4; CDR3aa: CASSPTGGLSKNIQYF; CDR3nt: TGTGCCAGCTCACCCACAGGGGGCCTGTCCAAAAACATTCAGTACTTC
v_gene: TRBV4-1; abundance: NA; d_gene: TRBD2; j_gene: TRBJ2-7; CDR3aa: CASSQVSGGSSYEQYF; CDR3nt: TGCGCCAGCAGCCAAGTTTCGGGGGGGAGCTCCTACGAGCAGTACTTC
v_gene: TRBV6-1; abundance: NA; d_gene: TRBD1; j_gene: TRBJ2-7; CDR3aa: CASSTGQGAREQYF; CDR3nt: TGTGCCAGCAGTACGGGACAGGGGGCGCGGGAGCAGTACTTC
v_gene: TRBV30; abundance: NA; d_gene: TRBD1; j_gene: TRBJ1-2; CDR3aa: CAWSPPGQGAWGYTF; CDR3nt: TGTGCCTGGAGTCCCCCGGGACAGGGGGCATGGGGCTACACCTTC
v_gene: TRBV5-4; abundance: NA; d_gene: NA; j_gene: TRBJ1-1; CDR3aa: CASSLDAGRRNTEAFF; CDR3nt: TGTGCCAGCAGCTTGGATGCAGGAAGAAGGAACACTGAAGCTTTCTTT
v_gene: TRBV30; abundance: few; d_gene: NA; j_gene: TRBJ1-2; CDR3aa: CAWSGLLGYGYTF; CDR3nt: TGTGCCTGGAGTGGGCTGTTGGGCTATGGCTACACCTTC
v_gene: TRBV7-2; abundance: NA; d_gene: TRBD1; j_gene: TRBJ2-7; CDR3aa: CASSRPTGPGEQYF; CDR3nt: TGTGCCAGCAGCCGACCGACAGGGCCCGGGGAGCAGTACTTC